The rows below give T cell receptor beta chains drawn from one sample of a study of cytomegalovirus exposure and HLA in healthy donors. Repertoires were generated with immunoSEQ multiplex PCR, while TCRdb's copy carries only in-frame clones and drops some. In total, the table holds some 130,000 clones. Sequenced material: PBMCs. These receptors all stem from a middle-aged woman in good health and CMV-seropositive. The CDR3 runs from the conserved cysteine through the conserved F or W. Fields, in order: V gene, J gene, D gene, CDR3 protein, CDR3 DNA. D genes are given only for firm matches.

>TRBV11-2|TRBJ1-1|NA
CASSLDRSTEAFF
TGTGCCAGCAGCTTAGACCGGAGCACTGAAGCTTTCTTT
>TRBV5-4|TRBJ2-1|TRBD2
CASSWGLAGGPNEQFF
TGTGCCAGCAGCTGGGGACTAGCGGGAGGGCCCAATGAGCAGTTCTTC
>TRBV5-4|TRBJ1-5|NA
CASSSERDQPQHF
TGTGCCAGCAGCTCGGAGCGGGACCAGCCCCAGCATTTT
>TRBV19|TRBJ2-1|TRBD1
CASSTWVIGTGLNEQFF
TGTGCCAGTAGTACTTGGGTTATCGGGACAGGGCTTAATGAGCAGTTCTTC
>TRBV18|TRBJ2-7|TRBD1
CATATTGEYEQYF
TGTGCCACCGCAACTACAGGGGAGTACGAGCAGTACTTC
>TRBV28|TRBJ1-1|TRBD1
CASRRQGTGTEAFF
TGTGCCAGCCGCAGACAGGGAACGGGCACTGAAGCTTTCTTT
>TRBV7-9|TRBJ2-1|NA
CASSLSLPSRNEQFF
TGTGCCAGCAGCTTATCATTGCCTAGCCGCAATGAGCAGTTCTTC
>TRBV28|TRBJ1-4|TRBD1
CASSLPTSTGGLEKLFF
TGTGCCAGCAGTTTACCCACTTCGACAGGGGGTCTGGAAAAACTGTTTTTT
>TRBV30|TRBJ2-1|NA
CAWATGNEQFF
TGTGCCTGGGCCACGGGGAATGAGCAGTTCTTC
>TRBV7-9|TRBJ2-7|TRBD2
CASSAPGTSGSEQYF
TGTGCCAGCAGCGCACCCGGGACTAGCGGGAGCGAGCAGTACTTC
>TRBV27|TRBJ2-1|NA
CASSLNRVDNEQFF
TGTGCCAGCAGTTTGAACAGGGTGGACAATGAGCAGTTCTTC
>TRBV6-4|TRBJ1-5|NA
CASSDTLDQPQHF
TGTGCCAGCAGTGACACCCTAGATCAGCCCCAGCATTTT
>TRBV6-6|TRBJ2-2|NA
CASSYPGVDGELFF
TGTGCCAGCAGTTATCCAGGGGTGGACGGGGAGCTGTTTTTT
>TRBV15|TRBJ2-7|NA
CATSSEGLSYEQYF
TGTGCCACCAGCAGCGAGGGCCTCTCCTACGAGCAGTACTTC
>TRBV19|TRBJ2-7|NA
CASSSGGLYEQYF
TGTGCCAGTAGTAGCGGGGGCCTCTACGAGCAGTACTTC
>TRBV19|TRBJ1-2|TRBD1
CASTPTGNYGYTF
TGTGCCAGTACCCCGACAGGGAACTATGGCTACACCTTC
>TRBV15|TRBJ2-3|NA
CATSTETGGTDTQYF
TGTGCCACCAGTACTGAGACGGGAGGCACAGATACGCAGTATTTT
>TRBV19|TRBJ1-2|NA
CASSFSTEGYTF
TGTGCCAGTAGTTTTTCGACAGAGGGCTACACCTTC
>TRBV6-1|TRBJ1-5|NA
CASSEAGGAGQPQHF
TGTGCCAGCAGTGAAGCTGGGGGAGCGGGTCAGCCCCAGCATTTT
>TRBV19|TRBJ1-5|NA
CASSGRDGGNQPQHF
TGTGCCAGTAGTGGGCGGGACGGAGGCAATCAGCCCCAGCATTTT